These 16 T cell receptor beta chains were all obtained from the same sample, sequenced in a study of cytomegalovirus exposure and HLA in healthy donors. It was with 60 Vbeta and 13 Jbeta primers that the PCR ran. Sequencing was performed with immunoSEQ multiplex PCR; in TCRdb, only in-frame clones are kept and a portion is missing. The sample yields about 55,000 clones, 70% to 80% seen once. The sequenced sample consisted of PBMCs. The source of these receptors is a female donor in good health and CMV-seronegative.

The chain links TRBV4-1 to TRBJ2-7; D is perhaps TRBD1 (5 bases). Germline CDR1 is MGHRA and CDR2 is YSYEKL. The V end was cut by 4 bases, the J end by 3 bases, with 19 bases between. The CDR3 runs to 16 residues. The CDR3 coding sequence is TGCGCCAGCAGCCCTTCTATCAGGGATCCGCTCTACGAGCAGTACTTC. Its protein product is CASSPSIRDPLYEQYF.

The V gene is TRBV11-2, the J gene TRBJ2-4; D might be TRBD2 (6 bases). This CDR3 comprises 18 residues. V dropped 1 base and J dropped 0 bases, with 16 bases sitting between them. Germline lookup yields CDR1 SGHAT and CDR2 FQNNGV. CDR3 sequence reads: CASSLVLRVGLAKNIQYF. CDR3 nucleotides: TGTGCCAGCAGCTTAGTTCTCAGGGTGGGACTAGCCAAAAACATTCAGTACTTC.

This chain links TRBV5-1 with TRBJ2-3, with TRBD2 identical over 10 bases. CDR1 and CDR2 from the germline V gene are SGHRS and YFSETQ. V gave up 0 bases and J gave up 4 bases; unmatched junction bases: 14. The CDR3 totals 19 residues. Written as DNA, the CDR3 is TGCGCCAGCAGCTTGGTTCTAGCGGGGGCTCCACGAGGGGCAGATACGCAGTATTTT. Residues: CASSLVLAGAPRGADTQYF. Combining the CDR3 with reference TRBV5-1 and TRBJ2-3 gives the whole variable domain KAGVTQTPRYLIKTRGQQVTLSCSPISGHRSVSWYQQTPGQGLQFLFEYFSETQRNKGNFPGRFSGRQFSNSRSEMNVSTLELGDSALYLCASSLVLAGAPRGADTQYFGPGTRLTVL.

The V call is TRBV7-9, the J call TRBJ1-1; maybe TRBD1 (6 bases). V was clipped by 2 bases and J by 0 bases, with 7 bases between them. Germline loops: CDR1 SEHNR, CDR2 FQNEAQ (reference sequence). The CDR3 has 14 residues. The CDR3: CASSLQGMNTEAFF. In nucleotides, the CDR3 is TGTGCCAGCAGCTTACAGGGGATGAACACTGAAGCTTTCTTT.

The J gene is TRBJ2-2, the V gene TRBV7-8; 8 nucleotides align to TRBD2. This CDR3 has 16 residues. Unmatched junction bases numbered 9, after V lost 5 bases and J lost 4 bases. Germline-derived CDR1 and CDR2 are SGHVS and FQNEAQ. The CDR3 loop reads CASSTSGGSFTGELFF. CDR3 in DNA: TGTGCCAGCAGCACCAGCGGGGGAAGTTTCACCGGGGAGCTGTTTTTT.

The V gene is TRBV7-2, the J gene TRBJ2-1; no clear D gene. The ends were cut back, 2 bases at V and 3 bases at J, with 5 bases in the middle. The CDR3 spans 13 residues. Germline V lookup: CDR1 SGHTA, CDR2 FQGNSA. The CDR3 protein is CASSLNSYNEQFF. The CDR3, as DNA: TGTGCCAGCAGCTTAAACAGCTACAATGAGCAGTTCTTC.

The gene calls are TRBV6-5 and TRBJ2-2, with a weak D call TRBD1 (6 bases). Germline assignment: CDR1 MNHEY and CDR2 SVGAGI. The CDR3 consists of 13 residues. Trimming took 9 bases from V and 6 from J, leaving 14 bases between them. The CDR3 loop reads CASTRGLAGELFF. CDR3 nucleotide sequence: TGTGCCAGTACGAGGGGGTTGGCCGGGGAGCTGTTTTTT.

In this sample, this clone turned up a few times. The CDR3 reads CATSSSVMNTEAFF. The CDR3 bases are TGTGCCACCAGCAGTTCTGTTATGAACACTGAAGCTTTCTTT. V is TRBV15 and J is TRBJ1-1; no reliable D call. V was clipped by 3 bases and J by 0 bases, with 8 bases between them. Germline loops: CDR1 LNHNV, CDR2 YYDKDF (reference sequence). The CDR3 extends over 14 amino acids.

The V and J genes are TRBV2 and TRBJ2-5; 8 nucleotides align to TRBD1. The CDR3 is 13 residues long. After removal of 8 bases from V and 4 bases from J, the junction contained 6 bases not matched to a gene. Germline V gene data show CDR1 as SNHLY and CDR2 as FYNNEI. Here the CDR3 DNA reads TGTGCCAGCGGAGGACAGGGCATAGAGACCCAGTACTTC. Residues: CASGGQGIETQYF.

The DNA of the CDR3 is TGTGCCAGCAGCTTAGTACAGGGGGCATTGGGGAACACTGAAGCTTTCTTT. Its protein is CASSLVQGALGNTEAFF. V gene TRBV7-2 combines with J gene TRBJ1-1, with 9 bases that match TRBD1. Trimming cost V 1 base and J 1 base; bases outside gene matches: 7. CDR3 size: 17 residues. The germline CDR1 and CDR2 sequences are SGHTA and FQGNSA.

In regard to this clone: One end of the junction fails to match germline, which may point to a read error. The chain employs TRBV20-1 and TRBJ1-1, with 7 bases aligning to TRBD1. The CDR3 consists of 11 residues. The germline CDR1 and CDR2 sequences are DFQATT and SNEGSKA (reference sequence). The CDR3 spells CVAGQTTEAFF. The DNA for the CDR3 is TGTGTCGCGGGACAGACCACTGAAGCTTTCTTT.

This chain connects TRBV7-3 to TRBJ2-1; 9 nucleotides agree with TRBD2. V shed 4 bases and J 9 bases; nucleotides not matched to a gene: 7. CDR3 length: 14 amino acids. The germline gives CDR1 SGHTA, CDR2 FQGTGA. The CDR3 bases are TGTGCCAGCAGCTCAGGACTAGCGCCGTTTGAGCAGTTCTTC. Encoded protein: CASSSGLAPFEQFF.

In nucleotides, the CDR3 is TGTGCCAGCAGCTTGTCATCGAGCCCCGGGAATCAGCCCCAGCATTTT. Translation gives CASSLSSSPGNQPQHF. The chain is built from TRBV5-5 and TRBJ1-5; D not certain. The CDR3 has 16 residues. Germline lookup yields CDR1 SGHKS and CDR2 YYEKEE (reference sequence). Trimming pared 1 base from V and 4 bases from J, leaving 15 bases between.

The chain couples TRBV28 to TRBJ1-4; D ambiguous. CDR3 length: 12 amino acids. Germline CDR1 reads MDHEN; CDR2 reads SYDVKM. The germline V and J ends were trimmed by 4 bases and 8 bases, with 8 bases remaining between them. The CDR3 nucleotides are TGTGCCAGCAGTTACGGGGTCGAAAAACTGTTTTTT. Protein product: CASSYGVEKLFF. Based on the CDR3 plus reference TRBV28 and TRBJ1-4, the full variable domain is DVKVTQSSRYLVKRTGEKVFLECVQDMDHENMFWYRQDPGLGLRLIYFSYDVKMKEKGDIPEGYSVSREKKERFSLILESASTNQTSMYLCASSYGVEKLFFGSGTQLSVL.

This clone was found once. The chain is built from TRBV11-2 and TRBJ2-7; possibly TRBD2 for D (6 bases). Trimming took off 3 bases at V and 3 bases at J, with 15 bases between the two ends. CDR3 length: 15 amino acids. Germline V gene lookup returns CDR1 SGHAT and CDR2 FQNNGV. The CDR3 loop reads CASSLRLSGDYEQYF. CDR3 nucleotide sequence: TGTGCCAGCAGCTTGCGTCTATCGGGGGACTACGAGCAGTACTTC.

This clone was found once. The chain joins TRBV11-2 to TRBJ1-6, with 9 positions matching TRBD1. CDR3 length equals 15 residues. J was trimmed by 10 bases and V by 4 bases; bases with no gene match: 8. Germline V gene lookup returns CDR1 SGHAT and CDR2 FQNNGV. CDR3 residues: CASSWSQGAGSPLHF. CDR3 bases: TGTGCCAGCAGCTGGTCACAGGGGGCAGGGTCACCCCTCCACTTT.